A selection of T cell receptor beta chains follows, all from one sample in a study of T cells after yellow fever vaccination. One entry per CDR3 protein, called by TCRdb with MiXCR from the 5' RACE reads. The sample comprises approximately 160,000 distinct CDR3 sequences, around 9% of which are singletons, and around 35% rests with the top ten. The sequencing used CD8+ T cells sorted from PBMCs, collected 45 days after the yellow fever booster vaccination. The receptors stem from a man aged 18 to 30 who received the YFV17D yellow fever vaccine. Both conserved end residues are part of each CDR3. A D gene is named only where the DNA matches it firmly. Rows give clone size only sometimes, using once, few, many, or a class for an expanded clone.

clone size,D gene,J gene,V gene,CDR3 DNA,CDR3 protein
few,-,TRBJ2-3,TRBV7-9,TGTGCCAGCAGCCCCATGACAGATACGCAGTATTTT,CASSPMTDTQYF
-,-,TRBJ2-7,TRBV4-1,TGCGCCAGCAGCCAGAGGCTTGGGGACTACGAGCAGTACTTC,CASSQRLGDYEQYF
many,-,TRBJ2-1,TRBV6-5,TGTGCCAGCAGTTACACCGACGGAGTCTCCTACAATGAGCAGTTCTTC,CASSYTDGVSYNEQFF
few,-,TRBJ2-3,TRBV5-1,TGCGCCAGCAGCTTCGCAGGGGCCACGGGAGCGTCAGATACGCAGTATTTT,CASSFAGATGASDTQYF
-,-,TRBJ2-3,TRBV4-1,TGCGCCAGCAGCCAAGTCGGCAGGGACAGCACAGATACGCAGTATTTT,CASSQVGRDSTDTQYF
few,-,TRBJ2-1,TRBV11-3,TGTGCCAGCAGCTTAAGAACAGGGTCCTACAATGAGCAGTTCTTC,CASSLRTGSYNEQFF
-,-,TRBJ1-2,TRBV19,TGTGCCAGTACCCTAGGGGTTGGCAGCCTCTACACCTTC,CASTLGVGSLYTF
few,-,TRBJ1-4,TRBV21-1,TGTGCCAGCAGCTCCCGCCAGGGGGCTATCTGGAAACTGTTTTTT,CASSSRQGAIWKLFF
-,-,TRBJ2-5,TRBV9,TGTGCCAGCAGCGCCGCAGGGGTAGAAGAGACCCAGTACTTC,CASSAAGVEETQYF
many,TRBD2,TRBJ2-1,TRBV27,TGTGCCAGCAGTCCGAAAGGGCTAGCGGGGGCCTACAATGAGCAGTTCTTC,CASSPKGLAGAYNEQFF
-,-,TRBJ1-4,TRBV7-9,TGTGCCAGCAGCCCCATCCTGGGGCCTAATGAAAAACTGTTTTTT,CASSPILGPNEKLFF
few,-,TRBJ2-5,TRBV4-1,TGCGCCAGCAGCCAAGTCGGCCTAGAGGAGACCCAGTACTTC,CASSQVGLEETQYF
few,-,TRBJ2-3,TRBV27,TGTGCCAGCAGTCCCGGGGGGCCCACACATACGCAGTATTTT,CASSPGGPTHTQYF
few,-,TRBJ1-5,TRBV6-6,TGTGCCAGCAGCAACAAGGGTGGTCAGCCCCAGCATTTT,CASSNKGGQPQHF
few,TRBD1,TRBJ1-5,TRBV10-3,TGTGCCATCAGTGAGCGACAGGGGAGCAATCAGCCCCAGCATTTT,CAISERQGSNQPQHF
-,-,TRBJ1-1,TRBV4-3,TGCGCCAGCAGCCAAGATTTTGGACTTAGGGGAGAAGCTTTCTTT,CASSQDFGLRGEAFF
-,TRBD2,TRBJ2-7,TRBV7-9,TGTGCCAGCAGCCCCAGACTAGCGGGAACCTACGAGCAGTACTTC,CASSPRLAGTYEQYF
few,TRBD2,TRBJ2-2,TRBV7-9,TGTGCCAGCAGCCCGACTAGCGGAACCGGGGAGCTGTTTTTT,CASSPTSGTGELFF
few,TRBD1,TRBJ1-1,TRBV12-3/TRBV12-4,TGTGCCAGCACCAAAGGGACAGCGAACACTGAAGCTTTCTTT,CASTKGTANTEAFF
-,TRBD2,TRBJ2-7,TRBV12-3/TRBV12-4,TGTGCCAGCAGTTCGTCGACTAGCGGGGTAAACGAGCAGTACTTC,CASSSSTSGVNEQYF
many,TRBD2,TRBJ2-3,TRBV4-1,TGCGCCAGCAGCCCGTTTGGCGGGGGAGAGAGGGATACGCAGTATTTT,CASSPFGGGERDTQYF
many,TRBD1,TRBJ2-3,TRBV7-9,TGTGCCAGCAGCTTAGTTGGACAGGGGAACGCAGATACGCAGTATTTT,CASSLVGQGNADTQYF
-,-,TRBJ1-1,TRBV4-1,TGCGCCAGCAGCCCTCCGAGCACTGAAGCTTTCTTT,CASSPPSTEAFF
many,-,TRBJ1-5,TRBV6-5,TGTGCCAGCAGTAATGGCCCTTATGTCAATAGCAATCAGCCCCAGCATTTT,CASSNGPYVNSNQPQHF
many,TRBD2,TRBJ2-7,TRBV11-2,TGTGCCAGCAGCCCGACCCTGACTAGCGGGGACGAGCAGTACTTC,CASSPTLTSGDEQYF
few,-,TRBJ2-1,TRBV14,TGTGCCAGCAGCCAATTGGGGGGTCGGGAGCAGTTCTTC,CASSQLGGREQFF
many,-,TRBJ2-5,TRBV6-5,TGTGCCAGCCTTTATCGTATTAGGGTTGAAGAGACCCAGTACTTC,CASLYRIRVEETQYF
-,-,TRBJ2-5,TRBV12-3/TRBV12-4,TGTGCCAGCAGTTTAGAGGGCCCTTTGGGAGAGACCCAGTACTTC,CASSLEGPLGETQYF
many,TRBD2,TRBJ2-1,TRBV28,TGTGCCACCGTAGCGGGGGAGCAGTTCTTC,CATVAGEQFF
-,-,TRBJ1-6,TRBV6-1,TGTGCCAGCAGTGAAGAGGCCCAAGGAAGCTCCTATAATTCACCCCTCCACTTT,CASSEEAQGSSYNSPLHF
few,-,TRBJ1-5,TRBV5-8,TGTGCCAGCGGCCGCCGGGCCCACAATCAGCCCCAGCATTTT,CASGRRAHNQPQHF
few,TRBD1,TRBJ1-5,TRBV4-1,TGCGCCAGCAGCCAAGACGGGACAGGGGAACAGCCCCAGCATTTT,CASSQDGTGEQPQHF
few,-,TRBJ1-5,TRBV27,TGTGCCAGCAGACAGGGCGGAGTACTTAGCAATCAGCCCCAGCATTTT,CASRQGGVLSNQPQHF
few,TRBD1,TRBJ1-5,TRBV10-2,TGCGCCAGCGGGGACAGAACCCATCAGCCCCAGCATTTT,CASGDRTHQPQHF
few,-,TRBJ2-7,TRBV6-1,TGTGCCAGCAGGGGAGGGGGAAGCTCCTACGAGCAGTACTTC,CASRGGGSSYEQYF
many,-,TRBJ2-2,TRBV5-1,TGCGCCAGCAGCTTTTCAGGTCACGCGAACACCGGGGAGCTGTTTTTT,CASSFSGHANTGELFF
-,-,TRBJ2-7,TRBV18,TGTGCCAGCTCCCCACGGCAGTCCACGTCCTACGAGCAGTACTTC,CASSPRQSTSYEQYF
few,-,TRBJ2-3,TRBV10-3,TGTGCCATCGGGGGAGAGCTCACAGATACGCAGTATTTT,CAIGGELTDTQYF
-,TRBD1,TRBJ2-5,TRBV28,TGTGCCAGCAGCCCCTCGGGACAGGGGGTGGAGACCCAGTACTTC,CASSPSGQGVETQYF
few,-,TRBJ1-6,TRBV7-9,TGTGCCAGCAGCCACCTACCCGGAGGCGCTAATTCACCCCTCCACTTT,CASSHLPGGANSPLHF
-,-,TRBJ2-3,TRBV3-1,TGTGCCAGCAGCCAAGGCTACGCGACGACAGATACGCAGTATTTT,CASSQGYATTDTQYF
few,-,TRBJ1-5,TRBV12-3/TRBV12-4,TGTGCCAGCAGTTCAACTGGGACGACTACCCAGCATTTT,CASSSTGTTTQHF
-,-,TRBJ2-7,TRBV7-9,TGTGCCAGCAGCTCCCCAACAGGAAACTACGAGCAGTACTTC,CASSSPTGNYEQYF
-,TRBD1,TRBJ1-2,TRBV19,TGTGCCAGTAGTGCCAGACAGGGCGGAGGCTATGGCTACACCTTC,CASSARQGGGYGYTF
few,TRBD2,TRBJ2-1,TRBV28,TGTGCCAGCAGTCCGACTAGCGGGGGGGCCGGATACAATGAGCAGTTCTTC,CASSPTSGGAGYNEQFF
many,-,TRBJ2-7,TRBV15,TGTGCCACCAGCAGAGAGCGGGCGGAATACGAGCAGTACTTC,CATSRERAEYEQYF
-,-,TRBJ1-6,TRBV9,TGTGCCAGCAGCGTAGGCGGTTCGATTTCACCCCTCCACTTT,CASSVGGSISPLHF
many,TRBD1,TRBJ2-3,TRBV4-2,TGTGCCAGCAGCCAGGAGGACAGGGGGACAGATACGCAGTATTTT,CASSQEDRGTDTQYF
few,-,TRBJ2-3,TRBV7-2,TGTGCCAGCAGCTTAGATTCGCGGGACACCACCACAGATACGCAGTATTTT,CASSLDSRDTTTDTQYF
-,-,TRBJ2-2,TRBV7-9,TGTGCCAGCAGCTTGGGCCGCATCCCGGCCGGGGAGCTGTTTTTT,CASSLGRIPAGELFF
-,TRBD1,TRBJ2-5,TRBV7-9,TGTGCCAGCAGCCCGCCGGGACAGTCACAAGAGACCCAGTACTTC,CASSPPGQSQETQYF
few,-,TRBJ2-3,TRBV7-3,TGTGCCAGCAGCCCCTTGGGGAATACAGATACGCAGTATTTT,CASSPLGNTDTQYF
many,-,TRBJ1-1,TRBV29-1,TGCAGCGTTGTAGGGGGTGACACTGAAGCTTTCTTT,CSVVGGDTEAFF
few,-,TRBJ2-7,TRBV6-1,TGTGCCAGCAGTGACTCCAGTGTCAGTCGCTCGTACTTC,CASSDSSVSRSYF
many,-,TRBJ2-1,TRBV20-1,TGCAGTGCCCGCACAGGGTTAGAAAACAATGAGCAGTTCTTC,CSARTGLENNEQFF